The T cell receptor (beta chain) described here comes from a study of T-cell reconstitution after alpha-beta-depleted transplantation in children. The TCRbeta library incorporated unique molecular identifiers. TCRdb re-analysed the PCR reads in MiXCR, keeping a single row per CDR3 protein. This sample has 200,000 or so distinct CDR3 sequences, with 7% to 9% found just once. This clonotype was seen ten or more times. V lost 1 base, J lost 4 bases, and 5 bases stayed unmatched. The CDR3 sequence is 16 residues long. Germline V gene data show CDR1 as LGHDT and CDR2 as YNNKEL (reference sequence). The V call is TRBV3-1, the J call TRBJ2-7; 12 positions agree with TRBD2. This specimen was PBMCs, mostly from graft donor cells, taken 360 days after TCRalphabeta/CD19-depleted stem cell transplant. This receptor was identified in a male patient under 10 years old who had a stem cell transplant for acute myeloid leukemia, so the T cells may come from the graft donor. CDR3 nucleotide sequence: TGTGCCAGCAGCCAAGTAGGACTAGCGGGAATTTACGAGCAGTACTTC. It encodes CASSQVGLAGIYEQYF.